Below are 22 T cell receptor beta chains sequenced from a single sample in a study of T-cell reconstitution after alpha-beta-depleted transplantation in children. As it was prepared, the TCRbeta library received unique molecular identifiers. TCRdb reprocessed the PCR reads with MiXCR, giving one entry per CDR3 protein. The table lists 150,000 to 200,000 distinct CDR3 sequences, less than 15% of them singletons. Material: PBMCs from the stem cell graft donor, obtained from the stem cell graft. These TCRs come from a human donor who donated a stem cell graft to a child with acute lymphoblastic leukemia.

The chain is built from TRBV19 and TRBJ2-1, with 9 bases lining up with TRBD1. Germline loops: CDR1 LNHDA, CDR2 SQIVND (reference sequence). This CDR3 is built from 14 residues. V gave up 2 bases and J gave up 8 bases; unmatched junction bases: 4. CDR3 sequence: CASSISGQGYEQFF. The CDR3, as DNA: TGTGCCAGTAGTATATCGGGACAGGGCTATGAGCAGTTCTTC.

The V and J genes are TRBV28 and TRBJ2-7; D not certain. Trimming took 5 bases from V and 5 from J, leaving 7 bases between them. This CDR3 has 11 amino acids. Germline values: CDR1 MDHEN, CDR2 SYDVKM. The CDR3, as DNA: TGTGCCAGCAGTCATTACGACGAGCAGTACTTC. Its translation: CASSHYDEQYF.

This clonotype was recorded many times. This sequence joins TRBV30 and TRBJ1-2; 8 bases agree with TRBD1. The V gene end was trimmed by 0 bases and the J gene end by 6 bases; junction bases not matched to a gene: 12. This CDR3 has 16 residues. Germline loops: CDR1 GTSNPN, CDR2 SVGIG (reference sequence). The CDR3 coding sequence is TGTGCCTGGAGTGTAGGATGGGGCAGGGGGCTTCATGGCTACACCTTC. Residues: CAWSVGWGRGLHGYTF.

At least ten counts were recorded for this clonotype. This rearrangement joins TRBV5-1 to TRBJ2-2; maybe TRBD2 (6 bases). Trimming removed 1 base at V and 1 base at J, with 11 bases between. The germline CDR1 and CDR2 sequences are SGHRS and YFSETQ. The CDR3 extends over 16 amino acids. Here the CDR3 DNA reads TGCGCCAGCAGCTTGCGGCCGGGAGAGAACACCGGGGAGCTGTTTTTT. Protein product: CASSLRPGENTGELFF.

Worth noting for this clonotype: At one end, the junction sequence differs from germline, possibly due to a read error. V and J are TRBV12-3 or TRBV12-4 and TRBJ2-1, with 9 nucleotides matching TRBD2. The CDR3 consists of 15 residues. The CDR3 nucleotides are TGTGCCAGCAGTTCGGTAGCGGGAGAAATAAATGCGCAGTTCTTC. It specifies CASSSVAGEINAQFF.

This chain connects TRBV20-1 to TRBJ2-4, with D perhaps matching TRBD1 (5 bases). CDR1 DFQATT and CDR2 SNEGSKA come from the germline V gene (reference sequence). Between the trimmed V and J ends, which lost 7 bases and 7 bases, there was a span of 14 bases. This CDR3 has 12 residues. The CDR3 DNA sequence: TGCAGTGTTAAGGGCGCAGGGAACATTCAGTACTTC. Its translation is CSVKGAGNIQYF.

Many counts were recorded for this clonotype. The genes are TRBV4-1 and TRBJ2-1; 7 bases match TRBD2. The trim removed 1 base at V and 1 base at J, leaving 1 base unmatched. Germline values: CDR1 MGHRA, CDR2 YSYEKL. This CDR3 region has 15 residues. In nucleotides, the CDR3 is TGCGCCAGCAGCCAAGTTAGCGGGTCCTACAATGAGCAGTTCTTC. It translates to CASSQVSGSYNEQFF.

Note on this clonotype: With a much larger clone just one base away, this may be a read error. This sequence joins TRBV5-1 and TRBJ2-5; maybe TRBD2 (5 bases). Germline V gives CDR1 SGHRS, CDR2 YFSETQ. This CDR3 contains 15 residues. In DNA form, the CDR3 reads TGCTCCAGCAGCTTGTTTCGGGGAACCCAAGAGACCCAGTACTTC. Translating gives CSSSLFRGTQETQYF.

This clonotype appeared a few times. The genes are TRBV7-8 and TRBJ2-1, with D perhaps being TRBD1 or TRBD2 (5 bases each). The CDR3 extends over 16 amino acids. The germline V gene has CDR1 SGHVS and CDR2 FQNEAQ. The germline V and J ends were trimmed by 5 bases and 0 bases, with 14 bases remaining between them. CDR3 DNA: TGTGCCAGCAGCCCGGGGCCCCAGAACTCCTACAATGAGCAGTTCTTC. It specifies CASSPGPQNSYNEQFF.

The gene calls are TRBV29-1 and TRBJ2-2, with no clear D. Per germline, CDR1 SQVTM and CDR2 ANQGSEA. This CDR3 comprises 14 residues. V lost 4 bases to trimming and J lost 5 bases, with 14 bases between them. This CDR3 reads CSVVGSSKTGELFF. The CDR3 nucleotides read TGCAGCGTTGTAGGGTCTAGTAAGACCGGGGAGCTGTTTTTT.

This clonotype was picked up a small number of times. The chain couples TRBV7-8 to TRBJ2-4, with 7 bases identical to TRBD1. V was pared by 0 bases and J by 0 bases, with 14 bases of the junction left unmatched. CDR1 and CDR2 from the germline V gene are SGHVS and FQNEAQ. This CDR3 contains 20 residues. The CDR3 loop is CASSLALRHRDRLAKNIQYF. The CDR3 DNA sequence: TGTGCCAGCAGCTTAGCGCTCCGTCACAGGGACAGATTAGCCAAAAACATTCAGTACTTC. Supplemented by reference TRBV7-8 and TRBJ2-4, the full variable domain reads GAGVSQSPRYKVAKRGQDVALRCDPISGHVSLFWYQQALGQGPEFLTYFQNEAQLDKSGLPSDRFFAERPEGSVSTLKIQRTQQEDSAVYLCASSLALRHRDRLAKNIQYFGAGTRLSVL.

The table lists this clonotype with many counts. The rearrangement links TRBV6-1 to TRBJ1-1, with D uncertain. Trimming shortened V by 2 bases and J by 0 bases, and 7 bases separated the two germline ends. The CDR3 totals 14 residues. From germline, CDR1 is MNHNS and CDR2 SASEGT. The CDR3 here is CASSEMTVNTEAFF. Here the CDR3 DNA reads TGTGCCAGCAGTGAAATGACTGTGAACACTGAAGCTTTCTTT.

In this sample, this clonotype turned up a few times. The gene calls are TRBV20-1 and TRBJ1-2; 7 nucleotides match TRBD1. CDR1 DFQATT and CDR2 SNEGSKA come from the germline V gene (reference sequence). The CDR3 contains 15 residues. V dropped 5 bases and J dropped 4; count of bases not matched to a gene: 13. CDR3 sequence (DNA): TGCAGTGCTCGAAAATTCACGACAGGGCCCTATGGCTACACCTTC. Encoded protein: CSARKFTTGPYGYTF.

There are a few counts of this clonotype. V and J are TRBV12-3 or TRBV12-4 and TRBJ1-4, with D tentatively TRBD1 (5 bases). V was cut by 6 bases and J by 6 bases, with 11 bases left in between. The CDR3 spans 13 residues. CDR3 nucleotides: TGTGCCAGCAGGGGTTGGGGCGATGAAAAACTGTTTTTT. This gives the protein CASRGWGDEKLFF.

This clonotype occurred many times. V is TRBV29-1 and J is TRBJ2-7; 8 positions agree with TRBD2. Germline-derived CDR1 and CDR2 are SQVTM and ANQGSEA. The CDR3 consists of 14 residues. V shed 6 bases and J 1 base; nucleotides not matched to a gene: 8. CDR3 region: CSVGLGRRSYEQYF. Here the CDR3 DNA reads TGCAGCGTGGGACTAGGCCGCCGGTCCTACGAGCAGTACTTC.

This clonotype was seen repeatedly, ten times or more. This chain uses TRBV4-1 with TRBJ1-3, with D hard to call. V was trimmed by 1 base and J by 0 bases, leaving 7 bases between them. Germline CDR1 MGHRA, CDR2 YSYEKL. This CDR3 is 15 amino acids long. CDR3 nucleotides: TGCGCCAGCAGCCAAGTCGTCCTCTCTGGAAACACCATATATTTT. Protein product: CASSQVVLSGNTIYF.

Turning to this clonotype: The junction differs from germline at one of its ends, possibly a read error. The CDR3 protein is CASTGGGGPMAF. In DNA form, the CDR3 reads TGTGCCAGCACTGGGGGTGGGGGACCGATGGCCTTC. The chain links TRBV6-5 to TRBJ1-2; D is possibly TRBD1 (5 bases). From germline, CDR1 is MNHEY and CDR2 SVGAGI. The CDR3 consists of 12 residues.

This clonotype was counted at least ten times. CDR3 region: CSVPLRANTGELFF. The CDR3 DNA is TGCAGCGTCCCCCTAAGGGCGAACACCGGGGAGCTGTTTTTT. This chain connects TRBV29-1 to TRBJ2-2, with D unresolved. V lost 6 bases and J lost 0, with 11 bases in between. This CDR3 is built from 14 residues. Germline V CDR1 and CDR2: SQVTM, ANQGSEA.

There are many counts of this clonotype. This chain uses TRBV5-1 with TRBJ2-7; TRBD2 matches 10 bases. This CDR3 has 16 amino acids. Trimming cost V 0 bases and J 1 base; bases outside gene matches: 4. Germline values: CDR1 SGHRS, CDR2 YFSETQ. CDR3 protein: CASSLGRTSGSYEQYF. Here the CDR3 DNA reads TGCGCCAGCAGCTTGGGGAGGACTAGCGGATCCTACGAGCAGTACTTC.

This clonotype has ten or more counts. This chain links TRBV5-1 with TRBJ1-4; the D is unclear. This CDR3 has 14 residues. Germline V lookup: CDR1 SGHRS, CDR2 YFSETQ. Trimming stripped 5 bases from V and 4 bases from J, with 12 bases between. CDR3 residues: CASRAALNNEKLFF. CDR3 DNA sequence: TGCGCCAGCAGGGCAGCATTGAATAATGAAAAACTGTTTTTT.

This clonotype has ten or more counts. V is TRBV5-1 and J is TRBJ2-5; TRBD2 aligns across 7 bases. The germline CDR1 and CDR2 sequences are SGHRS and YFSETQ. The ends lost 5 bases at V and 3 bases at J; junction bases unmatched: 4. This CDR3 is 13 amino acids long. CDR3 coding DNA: TGCGCCAGCAGAATAGGACTAGAAGAGACCCAGTACTTC. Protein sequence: CASRIGLEETQYF.

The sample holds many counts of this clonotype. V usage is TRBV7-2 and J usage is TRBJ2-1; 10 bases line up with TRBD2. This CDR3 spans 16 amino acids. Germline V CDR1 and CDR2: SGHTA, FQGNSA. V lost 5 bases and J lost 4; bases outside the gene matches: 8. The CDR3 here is CASSHTGTSAYNEQFF. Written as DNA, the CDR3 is TGTGCCAGCAGCCATACCGGGACTAGCGCTTACAATGAGCAGTTCTTC.